A single sample is the source of the 6 T cell receptor beta chains below, sequenced in a study of T cells in women clearing cervical HPV infection. The method was immunoSEQ multiplex PCR; TCRdb's version includes in-frame clones alone and lacks a portion of them. This sample's clone table lists tens of thousands of clones. The specimen was blood buffy coat. These receptors all come from a woman between 18 and 70 years old with a cervical HPV16 infection that either progressed to CIN3+ or cleared (not recorded which).

As for this clone: Coverage ceases 3 residues before the CDR3 finishes, and the germline J gene fills in the end. V is TRBV7-9 and J is TRBJ2-7; 8 bases are shared with TRBD2. From germline, CDR1 is SEHNR and CDR2 FQNEAQ (reference sequence). The CDR3 is 14 amino acids. V shed 7 bases and J 6 bases; nucleotides not matched to a gene: 11. CDR3 protein: CASTLTGTSGEQYF. Incomplete CDR3 DNA: TGTGCCAGCACCCTTACGGGAACTAGCGGCGAG.

Comment on this clone: The read falls 3 residues short of the CDR3 end, and the missing part is taken from the germline J gene. The chain has TRBV7-2 and TRBJ1-5, with D possibly TRBD1 on 5 matching bases. Trimming pared 2 bases from V and 5 bases from J, leaving 10 bases between. Germline V gives CDR1 SGHTA, CDR2 FQGNSA. This CDR3 spans 14 amino acids. This CDR3 is CASSLYGGDQPQHF. The CDR3 bases that were read are TGTGCCAGCAGCTTATATGGAGGGGATCAGCCC.

In regard to this clone: Read sequence stops 3 residues before the CDR3 end, and the germline J gene provides the missing end. This chain uses TRBV14 with TRBJ2-3; D unresolved. Germline loops: CDR1 SGHDN, CDR2 FVKESK. The CDR3 is made up of 11 amino acids. The sequenced part of the CDR3 DNA is TGTGCCAGCAGCCAAGGGCATCCG. This sequence encodes CASSQGHP. The CDR3, in full, reads CASSQGHPQYF.

To note about this clone: The read finishes 3 residues shy of the CDR3 end, and the germline J gene is used to complete it. Other DNA sequences in this sample translate to the same CDR3. The rearrangement links TRBV5-1 to TRBJ1-3; weak D call: TRBD1 (6 bases). CDR1 and CDR2 from the germline V gene are SGHRS and YFSETQ. This CDR3 comprises 16 residues. The germline V and J ends were trimmed by 5 bases and 4 bases, with 19 bases remaining between them. The CDR3 spells CASSGGQEGSGNTIYF. CDR3 DNA, as far as it was read: TGCGCCAGCAGTGGGGGACAAGAGGGATCGGGAAACACC.

A note on this clone: The read halts 3 residues ahead of the CDR3 end, with the missing end drawn from the germline J gene. This sequence joins TRBV2 and TRBJ2-3, with 8 nucleotides matching TRBD2. This CDR3 is 15 amino acids long. The J segment lost 3 bases and the V segment lost 5 bases, leaving 7 bases of the junction unmatched. Germline assignment: CDR1 SNHLY and CDR2 FYNNEI. The CDR3 region is CASSPPAGETDTQYF. The sequenced CDR3 bases are TGTGCCAGCAGTCCCCCAGCGGGGGAGACAGATACG.

Worth noting for this clone: Read data end 3 residues before the CDR3 end; the end is taken from the germline J gene. The J gene is TRBJ2-7, the V gene TRBV7-9; D unresolved. Trimming removed 3 bases from V and 5 bases from J, with 14 bases in between. This CDR3 has 14 residues. The germline V gene encodes CDR1 SEHNR and CDR2 FQNEAQ (reference sequence). The sequenced part of the CDR3 DNA is TGTGCCAGCAGCTTGTCTAGTAAAGATGACGAG. It encodes CASSLSSKDDE. The full CDR3 protein is CASSLSSKDDEQYF.